Presented here are 11 T cell receptor beta chains from one specimen sequenced in a study of shared clonotypes between healthy human individuals. Using immunoSEQ multiplex PCR, the repertoire was profiled, and TCRdb retains in-frame clones only, with some absent. The table lists 2 million to 3 million clones, 90% to 95% of them singletons, with roughly 0.14% in the top ten. Sequenced sample: naive CD4+ T cells sorted from blood. Noted subset: CD45RA+ positively selected. The receptors were sampled from a young man in good health.

This clone occurred a few times. The CDR3 bases are TGCAGTGCTCAACGGACGTCTGAAGCTTTCTTT. Translating it yields CSAQRTSEAFF. This chain connects TRBV20-1 to TRBJ1-1; D gene ambiguous. Trimming stripped 5 bases from V and 6 bases from J, with 10 bases between. This CDR3 spans 11 amino acids. The germline gives CDR1 DFQATT, CDR2 SNEGSKA (reference sequence).

V and J are TRBV10-3 and TRBJ1-2, with D possibly matching TRBD1 (6 bases). Germline-derived CDR1 and CDR2 are ENHRY and SYGVKD. The CDR3 has 15 residues. Trimming pared 5 bases from V and 1 base from J, leaving 14 bases between. CDR3 nucleotides: TGTGCCATCAGTATATCGGGACAAATTAACTATGGCTACACCTTC. This sequence encodes CAISISGQINYGYTF.

In DNA form, the CDR3 reads TGTGCCATTACGGGGACTAGCGGAGGCTACGAGCAGTACTTC. Amino acids: CAITGTSGGYEQYF. This rearrangement joins TRBV2 to TRBJ2-7, with 11 bases lining up with TRBD2. The CDR3 contains 14 residues. V gave up 10 bases and J gave up 3 bases; unmatched junction bases: 8. Germline V gene lookup returns CDR1 SNHLY and CDR2 FYNNEI.

The V gene is TRBV11-2, the J gene TRBJ1-1; D is unclear. Germline V gives CDR1 SGHAT, CDR2 FQNNGV. The V end lost 5 bases, the J end lost 8 bases, and 12 bases lay between the germline ends. The CDR3 length is 12 residues. CDR3 DNA: TGTGCCAGCAGCACCGCCGCGGGGGAAGCTTTCTTT. Translating it yields CASSTAAGEAFF.

A remark on this clone: Within the sample, other DNA sequences also encode this same CDR3. J is TRBJ2-1 and V is TRBV2; 9 bases fit TRBD1. Germline V gives CDR1 SNHLY, CDR2 FYNNEI. The V gene end was trimmed by 3 bases and the J gene end by 0 bases; junction bases not matched to a gene: 0. This CDR3 has 15 amino acids. The CDR3: CASSEDRGSYNEQFF. CDR3 sequence (DNA): TGTGCCAGCAGTGAGGACAGGGGCTCCTACAATGAGCAGTTCTTC.

The rearrangement uses TRBV6-6 and TRBJ2-7; maybe TRBD1 (5 bases). Trimming removed 0 bases at V and 0 bases at J, with 9 bases between. The CDR3 runs 15 residues. Germline CDR1 and CDR2: MNHNY and SVGAGI (reference sequence). The DNA of the CDR3 is TGTGCCAGCAGTTACTCGGGCAGGGACTCCTACGAGCAGTACTTC. Amino acids: CASSYSGRDSYEQYF.

This clone was recorded a few times. This chain links TRBV6-5 with TRBJ1-5; 7 bases map to TRBD1. V shed 6 bases and J 6 bases; nucleotides not matched to a gene: 5. Germline V gene sequence: CDR1 MNHEY, CDR2 SVGAGI. The CDR3 sequence is 13 residues long. The CDR3 spells CASRLYRGQPQHF. DNA of the CDR3: TGTGCCAGCAGACTCTACAGGGGTCAGCCCCAGCATTTT.

This rearrangement joins TRBV15 to TRBJ1-2; D remains ambiguous. V was clipped by 3 bases and J by 8 bases, with 13 bases between them. The CDR3 length is 13 residues. From germline, CDR1 is LNHNV and CDR2 YYDKDF (reference sequence). The CDR3 DNA is TGTGCCACCAGCAGGGGCGGCGATGGCGGCTACACCTTC. This gives the protein CATSRGGDGGYTF.

This clone was detected a few times. V gene TRBV19 combines with J gene TRBJ1-5, with TRBD1 identical over 8 bases. The ends lost 6 bases at V and 4 bases at J; junction bases unmatched: 2. The CDR3 consists of 13 residues. Germline lookup yields CDR1 LNHDA and CDR2 SQIVND (reference sequence). CDR3 in DNA: TGTGCCAGTAGACAGGGGGTGAATCAGCCCCAGCATTTT. The encoded protein is CASRQGVNQPQHF.

The chain joins TRBV4-3 to TRBJ1-4; D ambiguous. Germline V gene lookup returns CDR1 LGHNA and CDR2 YSLEER. CDR3 length equals 15 residues. V gave up 0 bases and J gave up 6 bases, with 11 bases separating them. Here the CDR3 reads CASSQDRKADEKLFF. The CDR3 DNA follows: TGCGCCAGCAGCCAAGATAGGAAGGCGGATGAAAAACTGTTTTTT.

This clone was observed once. The genes are TRBV15 and TRBJ2-5, with 14 bases identical to TRBD2. V was clipped by 8 bases and J by 5 bases; unmatched bases: 4. In germline, CDR1 is LNHNV, CDR2 YYDKDF (reference sequence). There are 14 residues in the CDR3. The CDR3 sequence is CATRLAGGMETQYF. The CDR3 coding sequence is TGTGCCACCCGACTAGCGGGAGGGATGGAGACCCAGTACTTC.